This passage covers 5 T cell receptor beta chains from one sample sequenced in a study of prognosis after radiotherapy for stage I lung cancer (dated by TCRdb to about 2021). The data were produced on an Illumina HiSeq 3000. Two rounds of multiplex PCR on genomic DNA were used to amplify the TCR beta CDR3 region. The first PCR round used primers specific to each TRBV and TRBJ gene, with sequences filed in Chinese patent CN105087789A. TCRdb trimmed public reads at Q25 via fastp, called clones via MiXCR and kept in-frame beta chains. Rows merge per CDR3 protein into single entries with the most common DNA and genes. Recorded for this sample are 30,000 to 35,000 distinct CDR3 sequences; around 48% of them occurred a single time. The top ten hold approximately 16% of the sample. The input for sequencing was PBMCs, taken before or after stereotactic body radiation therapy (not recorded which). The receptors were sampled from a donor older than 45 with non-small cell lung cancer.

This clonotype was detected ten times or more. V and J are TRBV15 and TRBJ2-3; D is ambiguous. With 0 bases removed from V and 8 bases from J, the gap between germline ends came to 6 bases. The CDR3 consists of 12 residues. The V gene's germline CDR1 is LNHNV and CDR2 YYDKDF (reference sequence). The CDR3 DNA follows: TGTGCCACCAGCAGAGATCGTGCTACGCAGTATTTT. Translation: CATSRDRATQYF.

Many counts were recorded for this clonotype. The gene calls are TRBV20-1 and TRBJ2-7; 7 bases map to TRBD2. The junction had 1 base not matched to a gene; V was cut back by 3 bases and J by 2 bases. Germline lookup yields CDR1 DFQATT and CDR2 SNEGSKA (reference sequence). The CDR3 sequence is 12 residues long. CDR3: CSARGGAYEQYF. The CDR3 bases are TGCAGTGCTAGGGGGGGGGCCTACGAGCAGTACTTC.

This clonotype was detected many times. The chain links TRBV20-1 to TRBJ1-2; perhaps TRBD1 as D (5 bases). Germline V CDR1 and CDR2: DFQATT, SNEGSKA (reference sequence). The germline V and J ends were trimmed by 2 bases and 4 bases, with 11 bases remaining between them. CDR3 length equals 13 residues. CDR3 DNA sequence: TGCAGTGCTAGAATAGGGACCGTCTATGGCTACACCTTC. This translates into CSARIGTVYGYTF.

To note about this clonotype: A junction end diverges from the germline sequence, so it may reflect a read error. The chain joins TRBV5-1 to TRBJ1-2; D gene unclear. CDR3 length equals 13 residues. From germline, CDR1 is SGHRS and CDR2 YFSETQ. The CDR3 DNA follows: TGCGCCAGCAACTTGACGGGGAACTATGGCCACACCTTC. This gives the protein CASNLTGNYGHTF.

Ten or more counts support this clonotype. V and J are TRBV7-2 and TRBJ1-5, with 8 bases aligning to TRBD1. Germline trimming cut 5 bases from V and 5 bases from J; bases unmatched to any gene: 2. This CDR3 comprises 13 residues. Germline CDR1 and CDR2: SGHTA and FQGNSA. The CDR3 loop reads CASSLTGDQPQHF. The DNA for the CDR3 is TGTGCCAGCAGCCTGACAGGGGATCAGCCCCAGCATTTT.